The next 19 T cell receptor beta chains were all read from a single sample in a study of immune evolution from preneoplasia to lung adenocarcinoma. Profiling relied on immunoSEQ multiplex PCR, and the TCRdb table lists in-frame clones only, not all of them. The repertoire consists of fewer than 5,500 clones, with approximately 85% occurring once and the leading ten covering roughly 2.5%. The sequencing input was FFPE atypical adenomatous hyperplasia tissue from the lung. Regarding subset: atypical adenomatous hyperplasia (AAH), lung preneoplasia. These receptors came from an older person with lung adenocarcinoma.

The DNA for the CDR3 is TGCGCCAGCATAGATACAGGGACTAGCGGAGCCCACAATGAGCAGTTCTTC. This codes for CASIDTGTSGAHNEQFF. The J gene is TRBJ2-1, the V gene TRBV5-1; 11 bases map to TRBD2. There are 17 residues in the CDR3. Germline lookup yields CDR1 SGHRS and CDR2 YFSETQ. The V segment lost 6 bases and the J segment 5 bases; nucleotides outside the gene matches: 13. The complete variable domain, with remaining parts taken from reference TRBV5-1 and TRBJ2-1, reads KAGVTQTPRYLIKTRGQQVTLSCSPISGHRSVSWYQQTPGQGLQFLFEYFSETQRNKGNFPGRFSGRQFSNSRSEMNVSTLELGDSALYLCASIDTGTSGAHNEQFFGPGTRLTVL.

The V gene is TRBV2, the J gene TRBJ2-7, with 12 bases matching TRBD2. The germline V gene has CDR1 SNHLY and CDR2 FYNNEI. CDR3 length equals 13 residues. Trimming removed 8 bases from V and 1 base from J; junction bases left unmatched: 0. The CDR3 sequence is CASGLAGSYEQYF. The CDR3 DNA sequence: TGTGCCAGCGGACTAGCGGGATCCTACGAGCAGTACTTC.

The chain employs TRBV2 and TRBJ2-7; perhaps TRBD2 as D (5 bases). Germline lookup yields CDR1 SNHLY and CDR2 FYNNEI. The CDR3 is made up of 14 amino acids. Trimming cost V 3 bases and J 0 bases, with 9 bases left between them. The CDR3 region is CASSEGDNSYEQYF. The CDR3 DNA is TGTGCCAGCAGTGAGGGAGACAACTCCTACGAGCAGTACTTC.

This clone was detected a few times. This chain connects TRBV30 to TRBJ1-1; no clear D gene. This CDR3 has 10 residues. V was shortened by 5 bases and J by 10 bases, with 11 bases between the two germline ends. Germline V gene sequence: CDR1 GTSNPN, CDR2 SVGIG (reference sequence). The CDR3 coding sequence is TGTGCCTGGGTTCAGTTGAGAGCTTTCTTT. It is translated as CAWVQLRAFF.

In its sample, this clone ranks as large. The genes are TRBV28 and TRBJ1-2, with 9 bases fitting TRBD1. This CDR3 region has 13 residues. With 6 bases clipped from V and 7 bases from J, the junction kept 6 bases outside the gene matches. CDR1 is MDHEN and CDR2 is SYDVKM in the germline V gene. DNA of the CDR3: TGTGCCAGCAGGGGGACAGGGAGGGGTGGCTACACCTTC. Protein product: CASRGTGRGGYTF.

This chain's CDR3 is CASSIGPTGELFF. The CDR3 bases are TGTGCCAGTAGTATAGGACCGACCGGGGAGCTGTTTTTT. The chain uses TRBV19 and TRBJ2-2; no clear D. Germline V CDR1 and CDR2: LNHDA, SQIVND (reference sequence). This CDR3 is 13 amino acids long. Deletions cut 1 base from V and 5 bases from J, with 5 bases between.

This clone showed up just a few times. The V call is TRBV9, the J call TRBJ1-1; TRBD1 is a possible D gene (5 bases). The CDR3 totals 14 residues. Trimming removed 4 bases at V and 5 bases at J, with 15 bases between. CDR1 and CDR2 from the germline V gene are SGDLS and YYNGEE. CDR3 in DNA: TGTGCCAGCAGCCCCGAGACAGACTTTACTGAAGCTTTCTTT. It yields the protein CASSPETDFTEAFF.

This clone was detected only once. CDR3 DNA sequence: TGTGCCAGCAGTCTTCCCCGCCTAGCAACAACAGATACGCAGTATTTT. Encoded protein: CASSLPRLATTDTQYF. The gene calls are TRBV28 and TRBJ2-3, with a tentative D call TRBD2 (5 bases). The V gene lost 5 bases and the J gene lost 3 bases, with 18 bases spanning the gap. This CDR3 is built from 16 residues. Per germline, CDR1 MDHEN and CDR2 SYDVKM.

This clone was seen just once. The chain links TRBV19 to TRBJ1-4; D perhaps matches TRBD1 (6 bases). With 6 bases removed from V and 8 bases from J, the gap between germline ends came to 13 bases. Germline V gene lookup returns CDR1 LNHDA and CDR2 SQIVND (reference sequence). CDR3 size: 13 residues. CDR3 in amino acids: CASRKGGDEKLFF. The CDR3 nucleotides read TGTGCCAGTAGAAAAGGGGGGGACGAAAAACTGTTTTTT.

J is TRBJ1-2 and V is TRBV6-1, with D perhaps TRBD1 (5 bases). The CDR3 is made up of 17 amino acids. The germline gives CDR1 MNHNS, CDR2 SASEGT. The germline V and J ends were trimmed by 3 bases and 8 bases, with 25 bases remaining between them. DNA for the CDR3: TGTGCCAGCAGTGAGGGTACCAGGGATTTCAATGTTAGAGGCTACACCTTC. Its protein is CASSEGTRDFNVRGYTF.

This rearrangement joins TRBV2 to TRBJ1-1; D is ambiguous. Per the germline V gene, CDR1 is SNHLY and CDR2 is FYNNEI. The CDR3 consists of 14 residues. V lost 10 bases and J 3 bases, leaving 18 bases between the germline ends. CDR3 protein: CATRSKSVDTEAFF. The CDR3 DNA follows: TGTGCCACCCGAAGCAAATCGGTCGACACTGAAGCTTTCTTT. The whole variable domain, filled in from reference TRBV2 and TRBJ1-1, reads EPEVTQTPSHQVTQMGQEVILRCVPISNHLYFYWYRQILGQKVEFLVSFYNNEISEKSEIFDDQFSVERPDGSNFTLKIRSTKLEDSAMYFCATRSKSVDTEAFFGQGTRLTVV.

V gene TRBV6-1 combines with J gene TRBJ2-7; 12 positions match TRBD2. The V gene's germline CDR1 is MNHNS and CDR2 SASEGT. Trimming cost V 1 base and J 4 bases; bases outside gene matches: 2. The CDR3 is 15 residues long. The CDR3 region has the DNA TGTGCCAGCAGTGAAGAGACTAGCGGGAGTTACGAGCAGTACTTC. This codes for CASSEETSGSYEQYF.

The chain has TRBV2 and TRBJ2-4; TRBD1 or TRBD2 may be the D gene (5 bases each). Germline CDR1 and CDR2: SNHLY and FYNNEI. The CDR3 runs to 15 residues. The V end lost 4 bases, the J end lost 0 bases, and 10 bases lay between the germline ends. DNA of the CDR3: TGTGCCAGCAGTGGCGTGGGGGAAGCCAAAAACATTCAGTACTTC. Translating it yields CASSGVGEAKNIQYF.

This clone showed up just once. The chain joins TRBV11-2 to TRBJ2-3, with unresolved D. Deletions cut 0 bases from V and 4 bases from J, with 11 bases between. This CDR3 is built from 15 residues. CDR1 is SGHAT and CDR2 is FQNNGV in the germline V gene. The CDR3 coding sequence is TGTGCCAGCAGCTTAGAAGTGGCCGACTCAGATACGCAGTATTTT. This sequence encodes CASSLEVADSDTQYF.

The chain employs TRBV7-6 and TRBJ2-1, with 9 bases identical to TRBD2. In germline, CDR1 is SGHVS, CDR2 FNYEAQ. J lost 6 bases, V lost 1 base, and 7 bases had no gene match. CDR3 length: 16 amino acids. The CDR3 loop is CASSLDASGITNEQFF. CDR3 nucleotides: TGTGCCAGCAGCTTAGACGCTAGCGGGATAACCAATGAGCAGTTCTTC.

The chain has TRBV7-9 and TRBJ1-1; 9 bases align to TRBD1. Looked up from germline, CDR1 is SEHNR and CDR2 is FQNEAQ (reference sequence). The ends lost 5 bases at V and 7 bases at J; junction bases unmatched: 8. The CDR3 length is 14 residues. The CDR3 sequence is CASSVGTGPFEAFF. CDR3 in DNA: TGTGCCAGCAGCGTTGGGACAGGGCCGTTTGAAGCTTTCTTT.

The chain carries TRBV10-3 and TRBJ1-1, with 9 bases matching TRBD1. CDR1 is ENHRY, CDR2 SYGVKD, per germline. Trimming took 3 bases from V and 7 from J; bases not matched to a gene: 6. This CDR3 contains 14 residues. The CDR3 protein is CAISENRGLGEAFF. The CDR3 DNA sequence: TGTGCCATCAGTGAAAACAGGGGGCTGGGTGAAGCTTTCTTT.

The CDR3 reads CASSRGLAGPGVTQYF. CDR3 nucleotides: TGTGCCAGCAGCCGGGGACTAGCGGGGCCCGGGGTGACCCAGTACTTC. The rearrangement joins TRBV5-6 to TRBJ2-5; the match to TRBD2 covers 13 bases. V was clipped by 4 bases and J by 7 bases; unmatched bases: 10. This CDR3 comprises 16 residues. Germline CDR1 SGHDT, CDR2 YYEEEE. The full variable domain, completed using reference TRBV5-6 and TRBJ2-5, is DAGVTQSPTHLIKTRGQQVTLRCSPKSGHDTVSWYQQALGQGPQFIFQYYEEEERQRGNFPDRFSGHQFPNYSSELNVNALLLGDSALYLCASSRGLAGPGVTQYFGPGTRLLVL.

The chain carries TRBV6-1 and TRBJ2-7; perhaps TRBD1 as D (5 bases). From germline, CDR1 is MNHNS and CDR2 SASEGT. V was trimmed by 7 bases and J by 3 bases, leaving 16 bases between them. The CDR3 has 14 residues. CDR3 residues: CASIKLDRFYEQYF. Written as DNA, the CDR3 is TGTGCCAGCATTAAACTCGACAGATTCTACGAGCAGTACTTC.